The 28 T cell receptor beta chains below come from one sample, sequenced in a study of OX40 agonist ivuxolimab in advanced cancers. The protocol was immunoSEQ multiplex PCR, while the TCRdb copy is restricted to in-frame clones and leaves out a portion. The data show 50,000 to 65,000 clones, about 91% seen once. The sample consisted of CD4+ or CD8+ T cells sorted from blood, taken in a trial of the OX40 agonist ivuxolimab. All receptors come from an adult with an advanced solid tumor such as melanoma, head and neck, liver or kidney cancer.

This clone was counted once. The V gene is TRBV29-1, the J gene TRBJ1-1; possible D gene TRBD1, 5 bases. Trimming took 4 bases from V and 10 from J, leaving 13 bases between them. In germline, CDR1 is SQVTM, CDR2 ANQGSEA. CDR3 length: 11 amino acids. For the CDR3, the DNA is TGCAGCGTTGTAACAGGTCTCGGAGCTTTCTTT. Amino acids: CSVVTGLGAFF.

The V call is TRBV19, the J call TRBJ2-1, with D tentatively TRBD1 (6 bases). Trimming took 6 bases from V and 1 from J, leaving 10 bases between them. CDR3 length equals 14 residues. CDR1 is LNHDA and CDR2 is SQIVND in the germline V gene (reference sequence). CDR3 nucleotides: TGTGCCAGTAGGACACAGGGATCCTACAATGAGCAGTTCTTC. Amino acids: CASRTQGSYNEQFF.

J is TRBJ2-1 and V is TRBV16; D might be TRBD2 (5 bases). Germline CDR1 KGHSY, CDR2 FQNENV. The CDR3 consists of 12 residues. Trimming cost V 2 bases and J 6 bases, with 5 bases left between them. The CDR3 DNA reads as TGTGCCAGCAGCCAAAGCGGCAATGAGCAGTTCTTC. This sequence encodes CASSQSGNEQFF.

The rearrangement links TRBV5-1 to TRBJ2-5; a weak D match, TRBD1 (6 bases). The ends were cut back, 0 bases at V and 6 bases at J, with 15 bases in the middle. The CDR3 covers 15 residues. Germline V gene data show CDR1 as SGHRS and CDR2 as YFSETQ. CDR3 sequence (DNA): TGCGCCAGCAGCTTGGCGGCAGGGACAATGAAGACCCAGTACTTC. Protein sequence: CASSLAAGTMKTQYF.

V is TRBV5-8 and J is TRBJ2-3; D is undetermined. The CDR3 consists of 11 residues. Trimming shortened V by 7 bases and J by 3 bases, and 6 bases separated the two germline ends. The V gene's germline CDR1 is SGHTS and CDR2 YDEGEE. The chain's CDR3 is CASYFTDTQYF. CDR3 bases: TGTGCCAGCTACTTTACAGATACGCAGTATTTT.

This sequence joins TRBV9 and TRBJ2-1; the D gene could be TRBD1 or TRBD2 (7 bases each). The CDR3 extends over 14 amino acids. Trimming shortened V by 4 bases and J by 5 bases, and 13 bases separated the two germline ends. Germline loops: CDR1 SGDLS, CDR2 YYNGEE. The CDR3 protein is CASSQGGSHNEQFF. CDR3 in DNA: TGTGCCAGCAGCCAGGGGGGGTCCCACAATGAGCAGTTCTTC.

The chain links TRBV7-9 to TRBJ2-7; D unresolved. The germline V gene encodes CDR1 SEHNR and CDR2 FQNEAQ (reference sequence). Trimming took off 5 bases at V and 8 bases at J, with 25 bases between the two ends. The CDR3 is 16 amino acids. The CDR3 bases are TGTGCCAGCAGCACCAACAACTGGGAACCGGGTGAGAAGCAGTACTTC. It specifies CASSTNNWEPGEKQYF.

The chain joins TRBV7-8 to TRBJ2-1, with no clear D. The germline V gene encodes CDR1 SGHVS and CDR2 FQNEAQ. This CDR3 is 13 amino acids long. The germline V and J ends were trimmed by 1 base and 5 bases, with 6 bases remaining between them. CDR3 region: CASSLGRNNEQFF. CDR3 coding DNA: TGTGCCAGCAGCTTAGGCAGAAACAATGAGCAGTTCTTC.

CDR3: CSARVTDTQYF. In nucleotides, the CDR3 is TGCAGTGCTAGGGTCACAGATACGCAGTATTTT. This sequence joins TRBV20-1 and TRBJ2-3; D gene ambiguous. With 3 bases removed from V and 2 bases from J, the gap between germline ends came to 3 bases. The CDR3 totals 11 residues. Germline lookup yields CDR1 DFQATT and CDR2 SNEGSKA (reference sequence).

V usage is TRBV27 and J usage is TRBJ2-7; no definite D call. The CDR3 extends over 13 amino acids. CDR1 is MNHEY, CDR2 SMNVEV, per germline (reference sequence). V lost 8 bases, J lost 4 bases, and 15 bases lay in between. The CDR3 here is CASGYYSGYEQYF. For the CDR3, the DNA is TGTGCCAGCGGCTACTATAGTGGGTACGAGCAGTACTTC.

This clone was seen only once. The CDR3 DNA reads TGTGCCAGCAGCGTAGGGGGCGAGTACGAGCAGTACTTC. It is translated as CASSVGGEYEQYF. V and J are TRBV9 and TRBJ2-7, with D possibly being TRBD1 (5 bases). The CDR3 has 13 amino acids. V lost 0 bases, J lost 4 bases, and 8 bases lay in between. CDR1 and CDR2 from the germline V gene are SGDLS and YYNGEE.

V and J are TRBV6-6 and TRBJ2-4; tentative D call: TRBD2 (6 bases). The CDR3 has 14 residues. In germline, CDR1 is MNHNY, CDR2 SVGAGI (reference sequence). The V and J ends lost 6 bases and 2 bases respectively, with 11 bases between them. The CDR3 DNA reads TGTGCCAGCAGCCCGGACTATACCAAAAACATTCAGTACTTC. It encodes CASSPDYTKNIQYF.

The J gene is TRBJ2-7, the V gene TRBV28; 7 bases line up with TRBD1. Per germline, CDR1 MDHEN and CDR2 SYDVKM. Trimming cost V 4 bases and J 3 bases; bases outside gene matches: 0. There are 12 residues in the CDR3. CDR3 nucleotides: TGTGCCAGCAGTTACAGGGGCTACGAGCAGTACTTC. It is translated as CASSYRGYEQYF.

V is TRBV30 and J is TRBJ2-7; 8 bases are shared with TRBD1. Per germline, CDR1 GTSNPN and CDR2 SVGIG (reference sequence). The CDR3 runs 14 residues. Trimming at V came to 5 bases and at J to 1 base, leaving 7 bases not matched to a gene. The CDR3, as DNA: TGTGCCTGGGGGGACAGGTCCTCATCCTACGAGCAGTACTTC. Its protein is CAWGDRSSSYEQYF.

This chain links TRBV7-9 with TRBJ2-7; 10 bases map to TRBD2. The CDR3 sequence is 14 residues long. Germline-derived CDR1 and CDR2 are SEHNR and FQNEAQ (reference sequence). The ends lost 5 bases at V and 3 bases at J; junction bases unmatched: 4. The CDR3 DNA is TGTGCCAGCAGCGAAACTAGCGGGGTCTACGAGCAGTACTTC. This sequence encodes CASSETSGVYEQYF.

V is TRBV6-4 and J is TRBJ2-3; D remains ambiguous. Per the germline V gene, CDR1 is MRHNA and CDR2 is SNTAGT. CDR3 length equals 13 residues. V dropped 3 bases and J dropped 4 bases, with 8 bases sitting between them. In DNA form, the CDR3 reads TGTGCCAGCAGTGAAGGTAACTCAGATACGCAGTATTTT. This encodes CASSEGNSDTQYF.

A remark on this clone: One end of the junction does not line up with germline, which may come from a read error. The chain is built from TRBV11-2 and TRBJ2-3, with D perhaps TRBD1 (7 bases). This CDR3 is 14 amino acids long. In germline, CDR1 is SGHAT, CDR2 FQNNGV. CDR3 loop: CASSLAGGWDTQYF. The DNA for the CDR3 is TGTGCCAGCAGTTTAGCAGGGGGGTGGGATACGCAGTATTTT.

This clone was seen more than once but under ten times. V is TRBV7-9 and J is TRBJ2-7; TRBD1 matches 9 bases. The CDR3 consists of 16 residues. Per germline, CDR1 SEHNR and CDR2 FQNEAQ (reference sequence). V shed 4 bases, J shed 0 bases, and the junction held 7 bases outside the gene matches. The CDR3 reads CASSSRLGQGSYEQYF. The CDR3 DNA reads TGTGCCAGCAGCTCTAGACTGGGACAGGGCTCCTACGAGCAGTACTTC.

V and J are TRBV30 and TRBJ2-7; D is possibly TRBD2 (6 bases). Per the germline V gene, CDR1 is GTSNPN and CDR2 is SVGIG (reference sequence). This CDR3 has 13 residues. The V gene lost 3 bases and the J gene lost 7 bases, with 16 bases spanning the gap. CDR3 nucleotide sequence: TGTGCCTGGAGCGGGAGCACCGTCGGGGAGCAGTACTTC. Amino acids: CAWSGSTVGEQYF.

Turning to this clone: A junction end diverges from the germline sequence, so it may reflect a read error. The J gene is TRBJ1-1, the V gene TRBV28, with 7 positions matching TRBD1. Germline CDR1 and CDR2: MDHEN and SYDVKM. The CDR3 totals 12 residues. CDR3 coding DNA: TGTGCCAGCAGTGGACAGGCGCTGAAGCCCCTCTTT. Translating gives CASSGQALKPLF.

J is TRBJ2-4 and V is TRBV27, with no clear D. Trimming pared 3 bases from V and 5 bases from J, leaving 8 bases between. The CDR3 consists of 13 residues. The V gene's germline CDR1 is MNHEY and CDR2 SMNVEV (reference sequence). The CDR3 protein is CASSLDRQNIQYF. The CDR3 DNA sequence: TGTGCCAGCAGTTTGGACCGGCAAAACATTCAGTACTTC.

J is TRBJ2-7 and V is TRBV28; 10 bases match TRBD2. CDR1 is MDHEN, CDR2 SYDVKM, per germline. V shed 3 bases and J 9 bases; nucleotides not matched to a gene: 5. This CDR3 region has 13 residues. The CDR3 DNA reads as TGTGCCAGCAGTTTTGAGTTAGCGGGGGGGCAGTACTTC. Translated, it gives CASSFELAGGQYF.

The J gene is TRBJ2-6, the V gene TRBV28; D not resolved. V lost 6 bases and J lost 5, with 8 bases in between. The V gene's germline CDR1 is MDHEN and CDR2 SYDVKM. CDR3 size: 13 residues. CDR3 residues: CASRRKRANVLTF. The DNA of the CDR3 is TGTGCCAGCAGGCGAAAGAGGGCCAACGTCCTGACTTTC.

This clone was seen a single time. V is TRBV9 and J is TRBJ2-1; D might be TRBD1 (5 bases). V was cut by 6 bases and J by 9 bases, with 13 bases left in between. The CDR3 runs to 12 residues. Germline V gene lookup returns CDR1 SGDLS and CDR2 YYNGEE. This CDR3 is CASTSGSTEQFF. CDR3 bases: TGTGCCAGCACATCAGGGTCAACTGAGCAGTTCTTC. Looking up the rest from reference TRBV9 and TRBJ2-1 gives the full variable domain: DSGVTQTPKHLITATGQRVTLRCSPRSGDLSVYWYQQSLDQGLQFLIQYYNGEERAKGNILERFSAQQFPDLHSELNLSSLELGDSALYFCASTSGSTEQFFGPGTRLTVL.

The chain carries TRBV19 and TRBJ1-1, with D maybe TRBD1 (6 bases). The V end lost 6 bases, the J end lost 5 bases, and 19 bases lay between the germline ends. The CDR3 has 15 amino acids. The germline V gene encodes CDR1 LNHDA and CDR2 SQIVND (reference sequence). CDR3 coding DNA: TGTGCCAGTAGCATTGGGATGGGGGGGGCGACTGAAGCTTTCTTT. Protein: CASSIGMGGATEAFF.

A single count supports this clone. The chain carries TRBV7-6 and TRBJ1-6; D is ambiguous. V lost 4 bases and J lost 10, with 8 bases in between. The CDR3 totals 12 residues. Germline V gene data show CDR1 as SGHVS and CDR2 as FNYEAQ. Written as DNA, the CDR3 is TGTGCCAGCAGCTCTGGTGGGTCACCCCTCCACTTT. Amino acid sequence: CASSSGGSPLHF.

The genes are TRBV27 and TRBJ2-5; D gene uncertain. The CDR3 is 13 residues long. Germline CDR1 and CDR2: MNHEY and SMNVEV (reference sequence). V lost 3 bases and J 2 bases, leaving 7 bases between the germline ends. The CDR3 sequence is CASSLYRQETQYF. In nucleotides, the CDR3 is TGTGCCAGCAGTTTGTATAGACAAGAGACCCAGTACTTC.

This clone appeared a few times. V and J are TRBV4-2 and TRBJ1-1, with D hard to call. This CDR3 is built from 14 residues. V was shortened by 4 bases and J by 4 bases, with 13 bases between the two germline ends. Germline V CDR1 and CDR2: LGHNA, YNFKEQ. The CDR3 region has the DNA TGTGCCAGCAGCCCCTCCCGGTGGACCACTGAAGCTTTCTTT. This translates into CASSPSRWTTEAFF.